The clone carrying this T cell receptor beta chain was observed a few times. The antigen remains undetermined. Assay: immunoSEQ multiplex PCR; the TCRdb copy retains only in-frame clones and omits some. The table includes over 130,000 clones, 80% detected once. This entry is derived from a study of cytotoxic CD8 clonotypes in ibrutinib-treated CLL. Study-wide results and limits: Sustained-remission patients were sampled at one set of times and progressing patients at different ones. The public clonotypes identified were infrequent and showed contraction or stability on treatment. Clonality climbed at ibrutinib response, then dropped toward baseline at progression.

This CDR3 spans 17 amino acids. V was trimmed by 5 bases and J by 2 bases, leaving 19 bases between them. The germline V gene has CDR1 SEHNR and CDR2 FQNEAQ (reference sequence). This sample comprised PBMCs, obtained after 36 months of ibrutinib treatment. This sequence joins TRBV7-9 and TRBJ1-5; no definite D call. This clonotype originated in a human donor with chronic lymphocytic leukemia. CDR3 nucleotide sequence: TGTGCCAGCAGCCCGGCGTCGGAGGGCTTTGGCAATCAGCCCCAGCATTTT. Its translation: CASSPASEGFGNQPQHF. The entire variable domain, with the rest obtained from reference TRBV7-9 and TRBJ1-5, is as follows: DTGVSQNPRHKITKRGQNVTFRCDPISEHNRLYWYRQTLGQGPEFLTYFQNEAQLEKSRLLSDRFSAERPKGSFSTLEIQRTEQGDSAMYLCASSPASEGFGNQPQHFGDGTRLSIL.